One TCR beta chain is described in this entry. These data come from a study of blood T cell repertoires in COVID-19. For the study at large: Sites across the United States, Italy and Spain contributed samples from acute and convalescent COVID-19. The cDNA or gDNA used as material had been derived from T cells, B-cell-depleted T cells, or PBMCs.

Libraries were prepared by immunoSEQ multiplex PCR; TCRdb keeps only in-frame clonotypes and omits some of them. The sample contains about 160,000 clones, 90% to 95% of which appear only once. V gave up 6 bases and J gave up 9 bases, with 12 bases separating them. The CDR3 has 12 residues. Germline CDR1 is MNHEY and CDR2 is SVGAGI. The sequence came from a woman aged 50 to 60 with acute or convalescent COVID-19. Material: peripheral blood. This rearrangement joins TRBV6-5 to TRBJ2-1, with D unresolved. The CDR3, as DNA: TGTGCCAGCAGCCCATCTCTAGGTGAGCAGTTCTTC. Its protein is CASSPSLGEQFF.